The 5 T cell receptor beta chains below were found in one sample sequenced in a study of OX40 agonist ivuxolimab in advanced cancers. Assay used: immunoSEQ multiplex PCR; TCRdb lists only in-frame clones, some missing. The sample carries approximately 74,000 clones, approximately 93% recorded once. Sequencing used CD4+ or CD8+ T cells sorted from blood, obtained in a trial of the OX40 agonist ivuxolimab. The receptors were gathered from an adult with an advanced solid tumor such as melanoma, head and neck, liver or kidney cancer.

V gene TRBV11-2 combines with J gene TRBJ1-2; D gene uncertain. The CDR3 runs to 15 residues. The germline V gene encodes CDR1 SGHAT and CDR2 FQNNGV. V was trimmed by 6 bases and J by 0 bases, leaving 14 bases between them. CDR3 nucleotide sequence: TGTGCCAGCAGTTCAGTCGAGTGGTCTAACTATGGCTACACCTTC. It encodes CASSSVEWSNYGYTF. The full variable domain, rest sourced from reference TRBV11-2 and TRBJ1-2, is EAGVAQSPRYKIIEKRQSVAFWCNPISGHATLYWYQQILGQGPKLLIQFQNNGVVDDSQLPKDRFSAERLKGVDSTLKIQPAKLEDSAVYLCASSSVEWSNYGYTFGSGTRLTVV.

CDR3 loop: CASSSIRELATQYF. The CDR3 DNA reads as TGTGCCAGCAGCTCGATCCGGGAGTTGGCGACCCAGTACTTC. This chain connects TRBV5-5 to TRBJ2-5; D perhaps matches TRBD2 (6 bases). Trimming pared 3 bases from V and 7 bases from J, leaving 16 bases between. The V gene's germline CDR1 is SGHKS and CDR2 YYEKEE (reference sequence). The length of the CDR3 is 14 residues.

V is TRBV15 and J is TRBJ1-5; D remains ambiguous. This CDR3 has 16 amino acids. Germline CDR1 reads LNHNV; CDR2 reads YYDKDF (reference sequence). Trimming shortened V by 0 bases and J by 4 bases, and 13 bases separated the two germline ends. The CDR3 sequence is CATSRDRGARNQPQHF. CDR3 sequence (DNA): TGTGCCACCAGCAGAGATCGGGGAGCGCGAAATCAGCCCCAGCATTTT. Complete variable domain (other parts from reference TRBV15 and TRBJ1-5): DAMVIQNPRYQVTQFGKPVTLSCSQTLNHNVMYWYQQKSSQAPKLLFHYYDKDFNNEADTPDNFQSRRPNTSFCFLDIRSPGLGDTAMYLCATSRDRGARNQPQHFGDGTRLSIL.

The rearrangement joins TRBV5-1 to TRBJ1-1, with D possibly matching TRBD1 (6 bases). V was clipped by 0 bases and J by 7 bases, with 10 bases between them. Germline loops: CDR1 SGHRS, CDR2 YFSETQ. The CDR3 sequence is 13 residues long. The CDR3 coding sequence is TGCGCCAGCAGCTTGGTACAGGGCTATGAAGCTTTCTTT. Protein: CASSLVQGYEAFF.

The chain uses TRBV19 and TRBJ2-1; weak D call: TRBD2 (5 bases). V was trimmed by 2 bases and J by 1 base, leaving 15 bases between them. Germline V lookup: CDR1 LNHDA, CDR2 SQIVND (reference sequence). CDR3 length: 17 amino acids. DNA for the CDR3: TGTGCCAGTAGTATACGGGAAGGGTATGGTTCCTACAATGAGCAGTTCTTC. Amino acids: CASSIREGYGSYNEQFF.